This TCR beta chain appears in the sequencing data of a study of blood T cell repertoires in COVID-19. As for the study in general: Italy, Spain and the United States were the sources of the convalescent and acute COVID-19 samples. PBMCs, B-cell-depleted T cells, or T cells were the source of the cDNA or gDNA that made up the material.

CDR3 size: 13 residues. Trimming removed 5 bases at V and 3 bases at J, with 10 bases between. Germline V gene lookup returns CDR1 SQVTM and CDR2 ANQGSEA. Authors' data handling: Researchers report that nucleated cell counts were estimated from reference gene primer amplification. The assay was immunoSEQ multiplex PCR, and TCRdb's table has in-frame clones only and misses some. The V and J calls and clone size are taken from that table; D and trimming were inferred from the DNA. The table records about 190,000 clones, more than 60% of them present only once. The source material was peripheral blood. This receptor was obtained from a man in his fifties or sixties who had recovered from COVID-19. The gene calls are TRBV29-1 and TRBJ2-2, with a weak D call TRBD2 (5 bases). The CDR3: CSVRDIHTGELFF. CDR3 nucleotide sequence: TGCAGCGTTCGGGATATCCACACCGGGGAGCTGTTTTTT.